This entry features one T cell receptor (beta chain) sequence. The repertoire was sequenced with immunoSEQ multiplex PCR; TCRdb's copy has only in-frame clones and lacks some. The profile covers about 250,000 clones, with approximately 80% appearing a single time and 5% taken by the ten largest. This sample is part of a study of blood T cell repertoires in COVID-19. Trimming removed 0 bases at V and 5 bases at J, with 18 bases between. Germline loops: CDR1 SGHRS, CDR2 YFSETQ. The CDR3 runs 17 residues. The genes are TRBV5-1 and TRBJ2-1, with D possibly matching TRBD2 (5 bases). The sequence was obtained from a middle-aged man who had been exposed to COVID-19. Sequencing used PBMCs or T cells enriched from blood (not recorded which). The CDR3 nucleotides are TGCGCCAGCAGCTTGGTTACGGGGTCTGTGGGGAACAATGAGCAGTTCTTC. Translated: CASSLVTGSVGNNEQFF. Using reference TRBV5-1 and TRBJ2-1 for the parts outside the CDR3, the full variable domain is KAGVTQTPRYLIKTRGQQVTLSCSPISGHRSVSWYQQTPGQGLQFLFEYFSETQRNKGNFPGRFSGRQFSNSRSEMNVSTLELGDSALYLCASSLVTGSVGNNEQFFGPGTRLTVL.